This note documents a single TCR beta chain sequence. The antigen is not known. This specimen comes from a study of OX40 agonist ivuxolimab in advanced cancers. As for the study in general: Therapy given before enrollment (anti-PD-1, anti-PD-L1 or anti-CTLA-4) was allowed, and approximately 40% had some. Study observations and caveats: Partly responding patients at 0.1-3.0 mg/kg showed some of the smallest clonal expansion. Relative to CD4+, CD8+ T cells held more expanded clones on average.

This table comes from immunoSEQ multiplex PCR, and its TCRdb copy is limited to in-frame clones, with some not included. The table has 25,000 or so clones, approximately 81% seen once. V lost 0 bases and J lost 1, with 6 bases in between. The CDR3 consists of 15 residues. Germline V gene lookup returns CDR1 MNHEY and CDR2 SVGAGI. The TCR originated in an adult with an advanced solid tumor such as melanoma, head and neck, liver or kidney cancer. The chain has TRBV6-5 and TRBJ2-2, with D possibly being TRBD1 (6 bases). Material: CD4+ or CD8+ T cells sorted from blood, obtained in a trial of the OX40 agonist ivuxolimab. The CDR3 region has the DNA TGTGCCAGCAGTTACTCGACAGGGAACACCGGGGAGCTGTTTTTT. It translates to CASSYSTGNTGELFF.